These T cell receptor beta chains were read from a single sample in a study of blood T cells in healthy people across ages. MiXCR, applied by TCRdb to the 5' RACE reads, yields one record per CDR3 protein. This sample has 1.5 million to 2 million distinct CDR3 sequences; over 25% occur once, and the top ten carry 7.7%. Material for sequencing was blood. These receptors came from a woman aged 25 to 39 in good health. The CDR3 runs from the conserved cysteine through the conserved F or W. The D gene is left open where the match is weak. Clone sizes are given selectively: once, few, many, or a class where the clone is expanded.

-,TRBV12-3/TRBV12-4,-,TRBJ1-1,TGTGCCAGCAGTCCCCTTAGACAGAGGGGAGCTTTCTTT,CASSPLRQRGAFF
once,TRBV29-1,TRBD2,TRBJ2-1,TGCAGTGTTGAAGGGGAAAGGACTAGCGGGAGGGCTCGCTACAATGAGCAGTTCTTC,CSVEGERTSGRARYNEQFF
-,TRBV2,-,TRBJ1-4,TGTGCCAGCAGCCTACAGGGCAGAGAAAAACGGTTTTTT,CASSLQGREKRFF
many,TRBV6-5,-,TRBJ2-5,TGTGCCAGCAGGCCGGAGGGGCGAGAGACCCAGTACTTC,CASRPEGRETQYF
-,TRBV5-1,-,TRBJ1-2,TGCGCCAGCAGCCTTGAAGGAGTGCCAGGGAGCGGCTACACCTTC,CASSLEGVPGSGYTF
-,TRBV9,-,TRBJ2-5,TGTGCCAGCAGCGTGCTCCTAAAGTACTTC,CASSVLLKYF
-,TRBV12-5,-,TRBJ1-3,TGTGCTAGTGGTTCGACAGACGGAAACACCATATATTTT,CASGSTDGNTIYF
-,TRBV29-1,-,TRBJ2-3,TGCAGCGTTGATACAGGCACAGATACGCGGTATTTT,CSVDTGTDTRYF
-,TRBV6-5,-,TRBJ2-1,TGTGCCAGCAGTTCCGGGACGGAGACTTACAATGAGCAGTTCTTC,CASSSGTETYNEQFF
-,TRBV10-1,-,TRBJ2-3,TGCGCCAGCAGAAGCGGTGACACAGATACGCAGTATTTT,CASRSGDTDTQYF
-,TRBV5-1,-,TRBJ2-2,TGCGCCAGCAGCTTGGGCGGGGCCCTAAACACCGGGGAGCTGTTTTTT,CASSLGGALNTGELFF
-,TRBV7-2,-,TRBJ2-1,TGTGCCAGCAGCCCAGGGACTACCTACAGGGATGAGCAGTTCTTC,CASSPGTTYRDEQFF
-,TRBV2,TRBD1,TRBJ1-2,TGTGCCAGCAGTGATGTGGGACAGAACTATGGCTACACCTTC,CASSDVGQNYGYTF
-,TRBV29-1,-,TRBJ2-5,TGCAGCGTTGTCCGAGGGCAAGAGACCCAGTACTTC,CSVVRGQETQYF
few,TRBV18,TRBD2,TRBJ2-1,TGTGCCAGCTCACCGGCCAGCGGGAAGGGGAATGAGCAGTTCTTC,CASSPASGKGNEQFF
-,TRBV5-1,-,TRBJ1-2,TGCGCCAGCAGCTTTGACGGGGGAGGGCCCTATGGCTACACCTTC,CASSFDGGGPYGYTF